The table lists the clone carrying this T cell receptor (beta chain) with a few counts. No antigen is known for it. The sample belongs to a study of vaccination and CD4 T cells after COVID-19. The treatment was: approximately nine-day PBMC culture with coronavirus spike peptide pools or control peptides (ViraFEST assay). Positive PCR dates covered March to December 2020, before US Alpha, Beta and Delta variants. The V gene's germline CDR1 is DFQATT and CDR2 SNEGSKA (reference sequence). CDR3 length: 15 residues. The V gene end was trimmed by 3 bases and the J gene end by 5 bases; junction bases not matched to a gene: 9. The Oncomine TCR Beta short-read assay sequenced DNA from cultured CD4+ T cells. TCRdb re-derived calls from the PCR reads in MiXCR, one entry per CDR3 protein. Of about 25,000 distinct CDR3 sequences listed, 43% were seen once; the top ten hold approximately 7.5%.

The rearrangement joins TRBV20-1 to TRBJ2-7, with TRBD2 matching 11 bases. This receptor was identified in a human donor who had recovered from COVID-19. Sample: CD4+ T cells from blood, cultured in vitro. The chain's CDR3 is CSARDRLAGINEQYF. The CDR3 coding sequence is TGCAGTGCTAGGGACCGACTAGCGGGGATAAACGAGCAGTACTTC.